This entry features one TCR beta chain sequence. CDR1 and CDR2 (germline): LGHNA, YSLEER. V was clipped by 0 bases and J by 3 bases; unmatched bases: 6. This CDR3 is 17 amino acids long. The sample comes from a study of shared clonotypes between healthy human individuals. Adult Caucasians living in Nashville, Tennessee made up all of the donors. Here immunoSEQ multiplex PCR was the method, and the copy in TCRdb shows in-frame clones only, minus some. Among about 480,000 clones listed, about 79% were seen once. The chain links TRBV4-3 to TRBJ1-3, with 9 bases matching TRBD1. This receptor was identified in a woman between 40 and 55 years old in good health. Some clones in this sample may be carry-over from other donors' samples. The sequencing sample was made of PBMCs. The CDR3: CASSQDVTGGDGNTIYF. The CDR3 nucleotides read TGCGCCAGCAGCCAAGATGTTACAGGGGGCGATGGAAACACCATATATTTT.